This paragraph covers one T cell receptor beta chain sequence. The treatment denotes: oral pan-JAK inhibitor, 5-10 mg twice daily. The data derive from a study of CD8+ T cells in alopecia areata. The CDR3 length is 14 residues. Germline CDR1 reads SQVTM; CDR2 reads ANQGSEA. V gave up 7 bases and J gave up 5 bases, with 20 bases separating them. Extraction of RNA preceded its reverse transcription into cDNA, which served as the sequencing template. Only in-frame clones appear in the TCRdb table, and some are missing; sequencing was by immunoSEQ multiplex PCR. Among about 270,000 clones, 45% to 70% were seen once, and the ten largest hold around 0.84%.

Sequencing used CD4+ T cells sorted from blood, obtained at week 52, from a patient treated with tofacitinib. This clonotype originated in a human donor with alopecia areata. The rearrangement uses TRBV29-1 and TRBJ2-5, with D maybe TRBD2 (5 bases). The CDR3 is CSATHTGRGETQYF. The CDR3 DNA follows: TGCAGCGCCACACACACGGGTCGAGGGGAGACCCAGTACTTC.